One sample yielded the 24 T cell receptor beta chains listed below, sequenced in a study of T-cell reconstitution after alpha-beta-depleted transplantation in children. A library of TCRbeta sequences, prepared with unique molecular identifiers, was generated. TCRdb called the PCR reads again in MiXCR, with one record for every CDR3 protein. The data show 750,000 to 950,000 distinct CDR3 sequences, roughly 15% seen once. Specimen: PBMCs, mostly from graft donor cells, collected 360 days after TCRalphabeta/CD19-depleted stem cell transplant. The receptors here all came from a male patient between 5 and 17 years old who had a stem cell transplant for acute lymphoblastic leukemia, so the T cells may come from the graft donor.

V gene TRBV4-1 combines with J gene TRBJ2-7; D call uncertain. The CDR3 is 14 amino acids. Germline CDR1 MGHRA, CDR2 YSYEKL. Trimming took off 0 bases at V and 7 bases at J, with 13 bases between the two ends. CDR3 nucleotides: TGCGCCAGCAGCCAAGATCCCCACCCCCTGGAGCAGTACTTC. Translation gives CASSQDPHPLEQYF.

The genes are TRBV20-1 and TRBJ2-3; 8 nucleotides agree with TRBD2. Trimming at V came to 1 base and at J to 4 bases, leaving 4 bases not matched to a gene. CDR3 length equals 14 residues. Germline CDR1 and CDR2: DFQATT and SNEGSKA (reference sequence). CDR3 in amino acids: CSARAGGPPDTQYF. As DNA, the CDR3 is TGCAGTGCTAGAGCGGGGGGGCCTCCAGATACGCAGTATTTT.

The genes are TRBV24-1 and TRBJ2-5; D remains ambiguous. The CDR3 has 16 amino acids. Deletions cut 3 bases from V and 2 bases from J, with 15 bases between. Germline V gene lookup returns CDR1 KGHDR and CDR2 SFDVKD. The CDR3 sequence is CATSDLTSSEQETQYF. The CDR3 DNA sequence: TGTGCCACCAGTGATCTGACGAGCTCAGAACAAGAGACCCAGTACTTC.

This clonotype was detected only a few times. The V call is TRBV27, the J call TRBJ2-5; D remains ambiguous. Germline values: CDR1 MNHEY, CDR2 SMNVEV (reference sequence). The CDR3 spans 15 residues. V lost 0 bases to trimming and J lost 3 bases, with 11 bases between them. CDR3 bases: TGTGCCAGCAGTTTATCGGTCACCCTGGAAGAGACCCAGTACTTC. It encodes CASSLSVTLEETQYF.

The V call is TRBV20-1, the J call TRBJ2-7; D possibly uses TRBD1 or TRBD2 (6 bases each). The CDR3 runs to 14 residues. The V and J ends lost 4 bases and 7 bases respectively, with 20 bases between them. The germline gives CDR1 DFQATT, CDR2 SNEGSKA (reference sequence). The CDR3 region is CSAKTGKGGWEQYF. CDR3 DNA: TGCAGTGCTAAGACTGGAAAAGGGGGGTGGGAGCAGTACTTC.

This clonotype came up a few times. The chain is built from TRBV9 and TRBJ2-7; 9 bases map to TRBD2. The CDR3 loop spans 15 amino acids. The junction had 9 bases not matched to a gene; V was cut back by 4 bases and J by 4 bases. Germline V gives CDR1 SGDLS, CDR2 YYNGEE. As DNA, the CDR3 is TGTGCCAGCAGCCCACAAGGAGCGGGAGGTTACGAGCAGTACTTC. It specifies CASSPQGAGGYEQYF.

This clonotype was picked up many times. The rearrangement uses TRBV20-1 and TRBJ2-7, with D unclear. V lost 4 bases, J lost 2 bases, and 6 bases lay in between. CDR3 length: 11 residues. The germline V gene encodes CDR1 DFQATT and CDR2 SNEGSKA (reference sequence). CDR3: CSAKNPYEQYF. The CDR3 nucleotides are TGCAGTGCTAAGAATCCCTACGAGCAGTACTTC.

The rearrangement uses TRBV2 and TRBJ1-6; possibly TRBD1 for D (6 bases). Trimming pared 9 bases from V and 7 bases from J, leaving 10 bases between. The V gene's germline CDR1 is SNHLY and CDR2 FYNNEI. This CDR3 comprises 12 residues. The CDR3 region is CASQGWNSPLHF. CDR3 in DNA: TGTGCCAGTCAGGGGTGGAATTCACCCCTCCACTTT.

This clonotype was counted only a few times. This chain uses TRBV10-3 with TRBJ2-7; the match to TRBD1 covers 10 bases. CDR1 and CDR2 from the germline V gene are ENHRY and SYGVKD. The CDR3 contains 18 residues. V lost 5 bases, J lost 0 bases, and 13 bases stayed unmatched. CDR3 in DNA: TGTGCCATCAGTTCCTCACAGGGACAGGGGATTAGCTCCTACGAGCAGTACTTC. Protein sequence: CAISSSQGQGISSYEQYF.

The chain uses TRBV5-1 and TRBJ2-5; possibly TRBD2 for D (6 bases). Trimming removed 0 bases at V and 3 bases at J, with 18 bases between. The CDR3 covers 17 residues. Germline V gene lookup returns CDR1 SGHRS and CDR2 YFSETQ. The CDR3 DNA reads as TGCGCCAGCAGCTTGGGTCTTTGGACTATCGGAGAAGAGACCCAGTACTTC. Translating gives CASSLGLWTIGEETQYF. Variable domain in full (rest from reference TRBV5-1 and TRBJ2-5): KAGVTQTPRYLIKTRGQQVTLSCSPISGHRSVSWYQQTPGQGLQFLFEYFSETQRNKGNFPGRFSGRQFSNSRSEMNVSTLELGDSALYLCASSLGLWTIGEETQYFGPGTRLLVL.

The genes are TRBV7-2 and TRBJ2-7; D is ambiguous. This CDR3 has 15 residues. V was shortened by 3 bases and J by 1 base, with 13 bases between the two germline ends. Germline lookup yields CDR1 SGHTA and CDR2 FQGNSA. CDR3 DNA sequence: TGTGCCAGCAGCTTTGTACTCCACGTATCCTACGAGCAGTACTTC. Protein sequence: CASSFVLHVSYEQYF.

Remarks on this clonotype: Here the CDR3 omits its conserved ending phenylalanine or tryptophan, so a read error is the likely source. This chain connects TRBV7-9 to TRBJ2-5; the D gene is possibly TRBD1 (5 bases). Between the trimmed V and J ends, which lost 2 bases and 1 base, there was a span of 11 bases. There are 15 residues in the CDR3. The germline V gene has CDR1 SEHNR and CDR2 FQNEAQ (reference sequence). The CDR3 loop reads CASSLPLGAQETQYL. In DNA form, the CDR3 reads TGTGCCAGCAGCTTACCTCTAGGGGCCCAAGAGACCCAGTACCTC.

V gene TRBV7-2 combines with J gene TRBJ2-7; D perhaps matches TRBD1 (5 bases). This CDR3 region has 14 residues. Deletions cut 2 bases from V and 3 bases from J, with 11 bases between. Germline CDR1 reads SGHTA; CDR2 reads FQGNSA. The chain's CDR3 is CASSLQGNGYEQYF. CDR3 DNA sequence: TGTGCCAGCAGCTTACAGGGTAACGGCTACGAGCAGTACTTC.

This clonotype was detected only a few times. This chain uses TRBV6-5 with TRBJ2-5, with D tentatively TRBD2 (5 bases). V shed 0 bases and J shed 5 bases, with 13 bases lying between them. The CDR3 runs 15 residues. Germline V gene data show CDR1 as MNHEY and CDR2 as SVGAGI. For the CDR3, the DNA is TGTGCCAGCAGTTACTCCCTTCGGGAACGGGAGACCCAGTACTTC. Translating gives CASSYSLRERETQYF.

The chain links TRBV4-1 to TRBJ2-7; TRBD2 matches at 8 bases. Losses at the gene ends were 4 bases for V and 5 bases for J; bases not matched to a gene: 10. The germline V gene has CDR1 MGHRA and CDR2 YSYEKL. The CDR3 length is 15 residues. The CDR3 DNA reads TGCGCCAGCAGCCCCAACCCAGGACTAGCCCACGAGCAGTACTTC. Amino acid sequence: CASSPNPGLAHEQYF.

This clonotype showed up many times. This rearrangement joins TRBV25-1 to TRBJ2-2, with a tentative D call TRBD1 (5 bases). The CDR3 has 16 amino acids. V was pared by 3 bases and J by 1 base, with 12 bases between. Germline CDR1 MGHDK, CDR2 SYGVNS. The CDR3 spells CASSDIPTGNTGELFF. CDR3 coding DNA: TGTGCCAGCAGTGATATCCCTACAGGGAACACCGGGGAGCTGTTTTTT.

CDR3 coding DNA: TGTGCCAGCAGCTTCGTCCCCACCTCCTACAATGAGCAGTTCTTC. Translation: CASSFVPTSYNEQFF. The chain carries TRBV7-3 and TRBJ2-1; the D is unclear. V was shortened by 3 bases and J by 0 bases, with 9 bases between the two germline ends. CDR3 length: 15 amino acids. Germline V gene lookup returns CDR1 SGHTA and CDR2 FQGTGA.

Only a few counts were recorded for this clonotype. The genes are TRBV4-2 and TRBJ2-7; the D call may be TRBD1 or TRBD2 (6 bases each). The CDR3 spans 16 residues. V shed 1 base and J shed 4 bases, with 17 bases lying between them. Germline values: CDR1 LGHNA, CDR2 YNFKEQ. The CDR3 nucleotides are TGTGCCAGCAGCCAAGGGGATCAGAGGAGGGGGTACGAGCAGTACTTC. Its protein is CASSQGDQRRGYEQYF.

This clonotype showed up just a few times. The chain employs TRBV5-1 and TRBJ2-2; D gene unclear. This CDR3 spans 14 amino acids. V gave up 1 base and J gave up 6 bases, with 10 bases separating them. Germline values: CDR1 SGHRS, CDR2 YFSETQ. CDR3 in amino acids: CASSLMGRAGELFF. The CDR3 region has the DNA TGCGCCAGCAGCTTGATGGGAAGGGCCGGGGAGCTGTTTTTT.

The V and J genes are TRBV10-3 and TRBJ2-1; no clear D. V lost 0 bases and J 0 bases, leaving 6 bases between the germline ends. There are 15 residues in the CDR3. The germline gives CDR1 ENHRY, CDR2 SYGVKD. The CDR3 nucleotides read TGTGCCATCAGTGAGTCTGACCCCTCCTACAATGAGCAGTTCTTC. The encoded protein is CAISESDPSYNEQFF.

The chain links TRBV24-1 to TRBJ1-1; TRBD1 matches 7 bases. CDR1 is KGHDR, CDR2 SFDVKD, per germline. After removal of 4 bases from V and 4 bases from J, the junction contained 8 bases not matched to a gene. CDR3 length: 15 residues. CDR3 in DNA: TGTGCCACCAGTGACCAGACAGGGAGAGGCACTGAAGCTTTCTTT. Protein sequence: CATSDQTGRGTEAFF.

This clonotype came up many times. This chain joins TRBV6-5 and TRBJ2-1, with no clear D. This CDR3 region has 12 residues. Germline loops: CDR1 MNHEY, CDR2 SVGAGI. Trimming left V 7 bases short and J 5 bases short, with 9 bases between. The CDR3 loop reads CASTSRNNEQFF. The CDR3 region has the DNA TGTGCCAGCACCTCCCGTAACAATGAGCAGTTCTTC.

This chain connects TRBV9 to TRBJ2-3; no definite D call. V was clipped by 1 base and J by 5 bases, with 8 bases between them. The CDR3 length is 13 residues. Germline lookup yields CDR1 SGDLS and CDR2 YYNGEE. CDR3 residues: CASSVMGRDTQYF. The CDR3 bases are TGTGCCAGCAGCGTAATGGGTCGAGATACGCAGTATTTT. The full variable domain, with the rest looked up from reference TRBV9 and TRBJ2-3, is DSGVTQTPKHLITATGQRVTLRCSPRSGDLSVYWYQQSLDQGLQFLIQYYNGEERAKGNILERFSAQQFPDLHSELNLSSLELGDSALYFCASSVMGRDTQYFGPGTRLTVL.

This chain uses TRBV20-1 with TRBJ2-7; 9 positions agree with TRBD1. J was trimmed by 1 base and V by 5 bases; bases with no gene match: 9. CDR1 and CDR2 from the germline V gene are DFQATT and SNEGSKA (reference sequence). CDR3 length: 15 residues. For the CDR3, the DNA is TGCAGTGCTCCACTCCGGGACAGGGTGTCCTACGAGCAGTACTTC. This codes for CSAPLRDRVSYEQYF.